Shown below are 27 T cell receptor beta chains from a single sample sequenced in a study of cytomegalovirus exposure and HLA in healthy donors. The primer mix had 60 Vbeta and 13 Jbeta primers. TCRdb's copy holds only in-frame clones and misses some; the assay was immunoSEQ multiplex PCR. The table includes under 110,000 clones, roughly four fifths detected once. Sequenced: PBMCs. These receptors came from a man aged 50 or older in good health and CMV-seronegative.

The chain combines TRBV28 with TRBJ2-3, with D maybe TRBD1 (6 bases). The CDR3 loop spans 14 amino acids. Germline V CDR1 and CDR2: MDHEN, SYDVKM. The V and J ends lost 6 bases and 3 bases respectively, with 13 bases between them. The CDR3 DNA sequence: TGTGCCAGCAGGGACAGTCTAGCAACAGATACGCAGTATTTT. It yields the protein CASRDSLATDTQYF.

The chain has TRBV15 and TRBJ1-5; 9 bases align to TRBD1. The CDR3 runs 14 residues. The V gene end was trimmed by 3 bases and the J gene end by 7 bases; junction bases not matched to a gene: 4. The germline CDR1 and CDR2 sequences are LNHNV and YYDKDF (reference sequence). CDR3 protein: CATSRDRGGQPQHF. The CDR3 DNA follows: TGTGCCACCAGCAGGGACAGGGGCGGCCAGCCCCAGCATTTT.

This chain links TRBV2 with TRBJ2-3, with D maybe TRBD2 (5 bases). Germline V gene data show CDR1 as SNHLY and CDR2 as FYNNEI. V lost 6 bases to trimming and J lost 4 bases, with 8 bases between them. CDR3 length equals 12 residues. The CDR3 coding sequence is TGTGCCAGCAGCTCCGGGGCAGATACGCAGTATTTT. Its protein product is CASSSGADTQYF. The full variable domain, with the rest looked up from reference TRBV2 and TRBJ2-3, is EPEVTQTPSHQVTQMGQEVILRCVPISNHLYFYWYRQILGQKVEFLVSFYNNEISEKSEIFDDQFSVERPDGSNFTLKIRSTKLEDSAMYFCASSSGADTQYFGPGTRLTVL.

This chain links TRBV5-6 with TRBJ1-1; perhaps TRBD1 as D (6 bases). Germline CDR1 is SGHDT and CDR2 is YYEEEE. This CDR3 region has 16 residues. Trimming shortened V by 4 bases and J by 7 bases, and 23 bases separated the two germline ends. The CDR3 sequence: CASSPSSWGRVFEAFF. CDR3 sequence (DNA): TGTGCCAGCAGCCCATCATCGTGGGGGCGGGTTTTTGAAGCTTTCTTT.

The sample holds one count of this clone. The V gene is TRBV7-8, the J gene TRBJ2-1; 9 nucleotides agree with TRBD1. Per the germline V gene, CDR1 is SGHVS and CDR2 is FQNEAQ. The CDR3 totals 16 residues. The V gene end was trimmed by 5 bases and the J gene end by 4 bases; junction bases not matched to a gene: 9. CDR3 DNA: TGTGCCAGCAGCCACATCGGGACAGGGCGTTACAATGAGCAGTTCTTC. It translates to CASSHIGTGRYNEQFF.

The rearrangement uses TRBV19 and TRBJ1-5, with 7 bases aligning to TRBD1. Trimming took 5 bases from V and 2 from J; bases not matched to a gene: 3. CDR3 length equals 14 residues. In germline, CDR1 is LNHDA, CDR2 SQIVND (reference sequence). The CDR3 loop reads CASSVTGGNQPQHF. The DNA for the CDR3 is TGTGCCAGTAGTGTCACAGGGGGCAATCAGCCCCAGCATTTT.

This clone was counted once. The CDR3 sequence: CASSDLYENTF. The CDR3 bases are TGTGCCAGCAGTGATCTCTACGAAAACACCTTC. The genes are TRBV6-5 and TRBJ1-2; no reliable D call. The CDR3 is 11 amino acids. The V end was cut by 5 bases, the J end by 12 bases, with 13 bases between. Germline V gene sequence: CDR1 MNHEY, CDR2 SVGAGI.

The DNA for the CDR3 is TGTGCCAGCAGCGGAAAACCTAGCGGGGGCCCCACAGATACGCAGTATTTT. Protein product: CASSGKPSGGPTDTQYF. This chain connects TRBV9 to TRBJ2-3; 10 bases are a match to TRBD2. The CDR3 runs to 17 residues. CDR1 is SGDLS, CDR2 YYNGEE, per germline. V dropped 3 bases and J dropped 2; count of bases not matched to a gene: 9.

The chain recombines TRBV9 with TRBJ2-1; D is possibly TRBD1 (6 bases). The CDR3 sequence is 16 residues long. Germline CDR1 reads SGDLS; CDR2 reads YYNGEE. V dropped 0 bases and J dropped 4 bases, with 14 bases sitting between them. Here the CDR3 DNA reads TGTGCCAGCAGCGTAGAAGTGGGGGCGATTTACAATGAGCAGTTCTTC. Its protein product is CASSVEVGAIYNEQFF.

The V gene is TRBV10-3, the J gene TRBJ2-2, with 10 bases fitting TRBD1. Per the germline V gene, CDR1 is ENHRY and CDR2 is SYGVKD. The CDR3 contains 15 residues. With 6 bases clipped from V and 7 bases from J, the junction kept 8 bases outside the gene matches. This chain's CDR3 is CAISRGQGVSGELFF. The CDR3 region has the DNA TGTGCCATCAGCCGCGGACAGGGGGTTAGCGGGGAGCTGTTTTTT.

In the case of this clone: Different DNA sequences within this sample yield the same CDR3. The chain uses TRBV7-2 and TRBJ1-6; a weak D match, TRBD1 (5 bases). Germline V gene sequence: CDR1 SGHTA, CDR2 FQGNSA. CDR3 size: 14 residues. Trimming stripped 5 bases from V and 9 bases from J, with 14 bases between. CDR3 sequence reads: CASSLRTGGSPLHF. DNA for the CDR3: TGTGCCAGCAGCCTTAGGACGGGGGGTTCACCCCTCCACTTT.

This chain joins TRBV6-6 and TRBJ1-1, with D unresolved. The CDR3 runs 12 residues. Germline V gives CDR1 MNHNY, CDR2 SVGAGI (reference sequence). Trimming pared 6 bases from V and 11 bases from J, leaving 16 bases between. The CDR3, as DNA: TGTGCCAGCAGGCAGCGGACCTTTGAGGCTTTCTTT. This gives the protein CASRQRTFEAFF.

The chain joins TRBV2 to TRBJ2-5; 10 positions match TRBD2. The CDR3 runs to 15 residues. Trimming at V came to 6 bases and at J to 4 bases, leaving 8 bases not matched to a gene. From germline, CDR1 is SNHLY and CDR2 FYNNEI. This chain's CDR3 is CASRPSGGALETQYF. In DNA, the CDR3 is TGTGCCAGCAGACCAAGCGGGGGGGCACTAGAGACCCAGTACTTC. Drawing the rest from reference TRBV2 and TRBJ2-5, the complete variable domain is EPEVTQTPSHQVTQMGQEVILRCVPISNHLYFYWYRQILGQKVEFLVSFYNNEISEKSEIFDDQFSVERPDGSNFTLKIRSTKLEDSAMYFCASRPSGGALETQYFGPGTRLLVL.

This clone was found a few times. V and J are TRBV5-4 and TRBJ2-5, with TRBD2 identical over 9 bases. CDR1 is SGHNT, CDR2 YYREEE, per germline (reference sequence). This CDR3 is 16 amino acids long. Losses at the gene ends were 1 base for V and 2 bases for J; bases not matched to a gene: 6. The CDR3 here is CASSLMGGGDQETQYF. The DNA of the CDR3 is TGTGCCAGCAGCTTGATGGGCGGGGGGGATCAAGAGACCCAGTACTTC.

The V call is TRBV6-1, the J call TRBJ2-1, with D maybe TRBD1 (7 bases). Per the germline V gene, CDR1 is MNHNS and CDR2 is SASEGT. This CDR3 is built from 15 residues. Trimming cost V 5 bases and J 2 bases, with 13 bases left between them. CDR3 nucleotide sequence: TGTGCCAGCAGTCCCCAGGGGGGAACCTACAATGAGCAGTTCTTC. Protein: CASSPQGGTYNEQFF.

The chain is built from TRBV19 and TRBJ2-5, with D perhaps matching TRBD2 (6 bases). Germline assignment: CDR1 LNHDA and CDR2 SQIVND (reference sequence). V lost 8 bases, J lost 5 bases, and 18 bases lay in between. This CDR3 spans 14 amino acids. Here the CDR3 reads CASSVGGMVETQYF. Written as DNA, the CDR3 is TGTGCCAGTTCGGTTGGAGGGATGGTTGAGACCCAGTACTTC. The variable domain in full, with the rest retrieved from reference TRBV19 and TRBJ2-5, is DGGITQSPKYLFRKEGQNVTLSCEQNLNHDAMYWYRQDPGQGLRLIYYSQIVNDFQKGDIAEGYSVSREKKESFPLTVTSAQKNPTAFYLCASSVGGMVETQYFGPGTRLLVL.

A remark on this clone: Other DNA sequences in this specimen translate into the identical CDR3. The chain combines TRBV18 with TRBJ1-5; D is ambiguous. Germline-derived CDR1 and CDR2 are KGHSH and LQKENI. The CDR3 contains 14 residues. The V end was cut by 3 bases, the J end by 3 bases, with 9 bases between. The CDR3 DNA reads TGTGCCAGCTCACCGGGCAGAAACAATCAGCCCCAGCATTTT. It is translated as CASSPGRNNQPQHF.

The chain's CDR3 is CASSLRTGVNTEAFF. The CDR3 DNA sequence: TGTGCCAGCAGTCTACGGACAGGGGTGAACACTGAAGCTTTCTTT. The V call is TRBV27, the J call TRBJ1-1; 9 nucleotides match TRBD1. Germline V CDR1 and CDR2: MNHEY, SMNVEV (reference sequence). Losses at the gene ends were 5 bases for V and 0 bases for J; bases not matched to a gene: 4. The CDR3 contains 15 residues.

The chain uses TRBV6-5 and TRBJ1-6, with D unclear. Trimming removed 8 bases from V and 6 bases from J, with 8 bases in between. Germline V gene data show CDR1 as MNHEY and CDR2 as SVGAGI. The CDR3 has 12 residues. The CDR3 bases are TGTGCCAGCCGGCGGGGTAATTCACCCCTCCACTTT. It codes for CASRRGNSPLHF.

The gene calls are TRBV19 and TRBJ1-2, with D hard to call. Germline values: CDR1 LNHDA, CDR2 SQIVND (reference sequence). The CDR3 spans 14 residues. The V gene lost 3 bases and the J gene lost 7 bases, with 15 bases spanning the gap. This CDR3 is CASSMVQTSSGYTF. DNA for the CDR3: TGTGCCAGTAGTATGGTTCAGACAAGTAGTGGCTACACCTTC.

The rearrangement uses TRBV10-3 and TRBJ1-1; tentatively, D is TRBD1 (5 bases). The V gene lost 4 bases and the J gene lost 6 bases, with 12 bases spanning the gap. The CDR3 contains 13 residues. The germline V gene encodes CDR1 ENHRY and CDR2 SYGVKD. The CDR3 DNA reads as TGTGCCATCAGTGGGGGAGGGGAATCTGAAGCTTTCTTT. Its translation is CAISGGGESEAFF.

J is TRBJ2-2 and V is TRBV6-1, with D perhaps matching TRBD1 (5 bases). V lost 1 base to trimming and J lost 9 bases, with 15 bases between them. CDR3 length equals 15 residues. CDR1 and CDR2 from the germline V gene are MNHNS and SASEGT. The CDR3 bases are TGTGCCAGCAGTGAAGGATGGGCAGGGCGAAGGGAGCTGTTTTTT. Encoded protein: CASSEGWAGRRELFF.

V and J are TRBV7-9 and TRBJ2-2, with 9 bases identical to TRBD1. The V gene end was trimmed by 1 base and the J gene end by 7 bases; junction bases not matched to a gene: 16. There are 19 residues in the CDR3. Germline CDR1 is SEHNR and CDR2 is FQNEAQ (reference sequence). CDR3 nucleotide sequence: TGTGCCAGCAGCTTAGGAGTTTTCGTCGGGGACAGGGATATCGGGGAGCTGTTTTTT. Amino acid sequence: CASSLGVFVGDRDIGELFF.

The chain uses TRBV11-2 and TRBJ2-1; 11 nucleotides align to TRBD1. CDR1 and CDR2 from the germline V gene are SGHAT and FQNNGV. V was pared by 3 bases and J by 0 bases, with 7 bases of the junction left unmatched. The CDR3 has 18 residues. The DNA for the CDR3 is TGTGCCAGCAGCTTCGGGACAGGGGGACTGAGCTCCTACAATGAGCAGTTCTTC. It is translated as CASSFGTGGLSSYNEQFF.

The chain combines TRBV5-8 with TRBJ1-1; 7 bases are shared with TRBD1. CDR3 length equals 19 residues. V gave up 8 bases and J gave up 2 bases; unmatched junction bases: 24. The germline V gene encodes CDR1 SGHTS and CDR2 YDEGEE. CDR3 loop: CASPTTLNDREDSNTEAFF. CDR3 coding DNA: TGTGCCAGTCCAACCACTTTAAACGACAGGGAGGATAGCAACACTGAAGCTTTCTTT.

This chain joins TRBV4-1 and TRBJ2-2; maybe TRBD2 (5 bases). V was trimmed by 3 bases and J by 3 bases, leaving 8 bases between them. This CDR3 contains 14 residues. From germline, CDR1 is MGHRA and CDR2 YSYEKL. In DNA form, the CDR3 reads TGCGCCAGCAGCCAGAGAGGGTACACCGGGGAGCTGTTTTTT. The encoded protein is CASSQRGYTGELFF.

The chain employs TRBV18 and TRBJ1-1; unclear D gene. CDR3 length: 13 amino acids. Germline CDR1 KGHSH, CDR2 LQKENI. V lost 6 bases, J lost 6 bases, and 14 bases lay in between. In DNA form, the CDR3 reads TGTGCCAGCTCCCAACCCCCCGGGGCTGAAGCTTTCTTT. Protein: CASSQPPGAEAFF. Drawing the rest from reference TRBV18 and TRBJ1-1, the complete variable domain is NAGVMQNPRHLVRRRGQEARLRCSPMKGHSHVYWYRQLPEEGLKFMVYLQKENIIDESGMPKERFSAEFPKEGPSILRIQQVVRGDSAAYFCASSQPPGAEAFFGQGTRLTVV.